These T cell receptor beta chains were read from a single sample in a study of regulatory and conventional T cells in RAG deficiency. Sequencing used immunoSEQ multiplex PCR; TCRdb keeps in-frame clones, though not all of them. The sample gives roughly 990 clones, roughly 83% of which show up once; 7.5% to 9% is in the top ten. The sample was CD4+ effector T cells sorted from blood. These receptors came from a human donor with RAG deficiency presenting as combined immunodeficiency. Each CDR3 is given with its conserved first and last residue.

V	CDR3
TRBV19	CASSIPTDTQYF
TRBV6-5	CASSSAYTEQFF
TRBV5-1	CASSPVTQMAFRITDTQYF
TRBV6-8	CASRSNTGELFF
TRBV28	CASSSSSYEQYF
TRBV28	CASSTPGTGGGVAQPQHF
TRBV11-3	CASSLGPHPSGYEQYF
TRBV4-2	CASSQAPSYEQYF
TRBV11-2	CASSLYEKLFF
TRBV7-3	CASSARSTDTQYF
TRBV23-1	CASSSECTQQSRANVLTF
TRBV28	CASRLPEYEQYF
TRBV30	CAWGREGALGYTF
TRBV6-5	CASSYSGGAGNTEAFF